These 25 T cell receptor beta chains originate from one sample sequenced in a study of blood T cell repertoires in COVID-19. Profiled with immunoSEQ multiplex PCR; TCRdb holds only in-frame clones, not every one. The sample records about 210,000 clones, 85% being singletons. The sequenced sample was PBMCs or T cells enriched from blood (not recorded which). The receptor source for this set is a man in his forties who had recovered from COVID-19.

This chain connects TRBV19 to TRBJ1-4; TRBD1 matches at 10 bases. J lost 4 bases, V lost 9 bases, and 8 bases had no gene match. Per the germline V gene, CDR1 is LNHDA and CDR2 is SQIVND (reference sequence). The CDR3 runs to 15 residues. The CDR3 protein is CARNLGTGVNEKLFF. The CDR3 coding sequence is TGTGCCAGGAACCTTGGGACAGGGGTTAATGAAAAACTGTTTTTT. The full variable domain, in which reference TRBV19 and TRBJ1-4 provide the parts outside the CDR3, is DGGITQSPKYLFRKEGQNVTLSCEQNLNHDAMYWYRQDPGQGLRLIYYSQIVNDFQKGDIAEGYSVSREKKESFPLTVTSAQKNPTAFYLCARNLGTGVNEKLFFGSGTQLSVL.

The rearrangement joins TRBV10-3 to TRBJ2-1; perhaps TRBD1 as D (6 bases). CDR1 and CDR2 (germline): ENHRY, SYGVKD. Trimming pared 2 bases from V and 2 bases from J, leaving 16 bases between. The CDR3 sequence is 17 residues long. The CDR3 loop reads CAISETSRGSPYNEQFF. DNA for the CDR3: TGTGCCATCAGTGAGACATCCAGGGGATCTCCCTACAATGAGCAGTTCTTC.

The chain links TRBV28 to TRBJ1-1, with 9 bases fitting TRBD1. The V segment lost 0 bases and the J segment 7 bases; nucleotides outside the gene matches: 9. The CDR3 is made up of 16 amino acids. Germline V CDR1 and CDR2: MDHEN, SYDVKM. The CDR3 loop is CASSLWGTGHSDEAFF. For the CDR3, the DNA is TGTGCCAGCAGTTTATGGGGGACAGGGCATTCCGATGAAGCTTTCTTT.

This chain joins TRBV6-5 and TRBJ2-7; the D gene is possibly TRBD1 (5 bases). This CDR3 spans 15 amino acids. Germline V gene data show CDR1 as MNHEY and CDR2 as SVGAGI. Trimming took off 7 bases at V and 6 bases at J, with 22 bases between the two ends. CDR3 in DNA: TGTGCCAGCACCATGAACGTAGGGGCTAAAGTCGAGCAGTACTTC. It is translated as CASTMNVGAKVEQYF.

This clone was detected only a few times. The chain carries TRBV18 and TRBJ2-5; D gene unclear. V lost 4 bases, J lost 2 bases, and 8 bases lay in between. Germline V gene lookup returns CDR1 KGHSH and CDR2 LQKENI. The CDR3 loop spans 13 amino acids. CDR3 amino acids: CASSLLLQETQYF. CDR3 DNA: TGTGCCAGCTCACTCCTCCTTCAAGAGACCCAGTACTTC.

V gene TRBV13 combines with J gene TRBJ1-3; no clear D gene. In germline, CDR1 is PRHDT, CDR2 FYEKMQ (reference sequence). Trimming took 6 bases from V and 0 from J, leaving 9 bases between them. This CDR3 contains 14 residues. The CDR3: CASSISISGNTIYF. DNA of the CDR3: TGTGCCAGCAGTATTTCTATCTCTGGAAACACCATATATTTT.

This chain links TRBV5-5 with TRBJ1-4, with TRBD1 matching over 8 bases. J was trimmed by 0 bases and V by 0 bases; bases with no gene match: 1. The germline V gene encodes CDR1 SGHKS and CDR2 YYEKEE (reference sequence). The CDR3 sequence is 16 residues long. CDR3 amino acids: CASSLEQGATNEKLFF. The CDR3 DNA is TGTGCCAGCAGCTTGGAACAGGGGGCAACTAATGAAAAACTGTTTTTT.

This chain links TRBV2 with TRBJ1-4; 8 positions agree with TRBD1. Germline loops: CDR1 SNHLY, CDR2 FYNNEI. Trimming at V came to 7 bases and at J to 10 bases, leaving 11 bases not matched to a gene. CDR3 length: 14 residues. The DNA of the CDR3 is TGTGCCAGCAACCTACAGGGGGTATCGGGAAAACTGTTTTTT. It is translated as CASNLQGVSGKLFF.

J is TRBJ2-7 and V is TRBV6-2 or TRBV6-3; a weak D match, TRBD1 (6 bases). The germline V gene has CDR1 MNHEY and CDR2 SVGEGT. V dropped 1 base and J dropped 3 bases, with 13 bases sitting between them. CDR3 size: 15 residues. The CDR3 DNA is TGTGCCAGCAGTTACTTCACTCGACAGGTCTACGAGCAGTACTTC. This sequence encodes CASSYFTRQVYEQYF.

The V and J genes are TRBV11-2 and TRBJ2-4, with 10 bases aligning to TRBD1. Germline-derived CDR1 and CDR2 are SGHAT and FQNNGV. J was trimmed by 2 bases and V by 1 base; bases with no gene match: 2. The CDR3 covers 16 residues. CDR3 sequence reads: CASSLAGQGTKNIQYF. CDR3 coding DNA: TGTGCCAGCAGCTTAGCGGGACAGGGGACCAAAAACATTCAGTACTTC.

V gene TRBV19 combines with J gene TRBJ1-3, with 8 bases identical to TRBD1. The CDR3 totals 15 residues. From germline, CDR1 is LNHDA and CDR2 SQIVND (reference sequence). Trimming cost V 4 bases and J 0 bases; bases outside gene matches: 2. The DNA of the CDR3 is TGTGCCAGTAGTACGACAGGGGACTCTGGAAACACCATATATTTT. Amino acids: CASSTTGDSGNTIYF.

The chain joins TRBV12-3 or TRBV12-4 to TRBJ2-3; D unresolved. This CDR3 region has 13 residues. Trimming removed 6 bases from V and 6 bases from J, with 13 bases in between. CDR3 residues: CASSRLLRDTQYF. In nucleotides, the CDR3 is TGTGCCAGCAGCCGACTCTTAAGGGATACGCAGTATTTT.

The gene calls are TRBV25-1 and TRBJ1-1; D is unclear. The V end lost 6 bases, the J end lost 3 bases, and 8 bases lay between the germline ends. The CDR3 runs to 12 residues. From germline, CDR1 is MGHDK and CDR2 SYGVNS. The CDR3 loop is CASRDSHTEAFF. For the CDR3, the DNA is TGTGCCAGCAGGGACTCCCACACTGAAGCTTTCTTT.

As DNA, the CDR3 is TGTGCCAGCAGCTTAGCGCAGGGCGGGGGCGAGCAGTACTTC. It is translated as CASSLAQGGGEQYF. This rearrangement joins TRBV7-6 to TRBJ2-7, with TRBD2 matching 7 bases. Germline V gene sequence: CDR1 SGHVS, CDR2 FNYEAQ. The CDR3 consists of 14 residues. The V and J ends lost 0 bases and 6 bases, in that order; junction bases with no gene match: 5.

This clone was seen only a few times. The J gene is TRBJ2-1, the V gene TRBV24-1; TRBD2 aligns across 9 bases. Per the germline V gene, CDR1 is KGHDR and CDR2 is SFDVKD. V was clipped by 3 bases and J by 9 bases; unmatched bases: 11. The CDR3 length is 16 residues. CDR3 in DNA: TGTGCCACCAGTGATCCTGTAGCGGGAGAGGTTTCTGAGCAGTTCTTC. Translated: CATSDPVAGEVSEQFF.

The genes are TRBV24-1 and TRBJ2-1; TRBD2 matches at 7 bases. The junction had 14 bases not matched to a gene; V was cut back by 3 bases and J by 7 bases. The V gene's germline CDR1 is KGHDR and CDR2 SFDVKD. The CDR3 is made up of 17 amino acids. The CDR3 loop is CATSDPTTGGRWNEQFF. Here the CDR3 DNA reads TGTGCCACCAGTGATCCTACCACGGGAGGCCGGTGGAATGAGCAGTTCTTC.

J is TRBJ2-1 and V is TRBV11-3; TRBD2 matches at 10 bases. V lost 8 bases to trimming and J lost 0 bases; unmatched junction nucleotides: 7. The germline CDR1 and CDR2 sequences are SGHNT and YENEEA. The CDR3 extends over 16 amino acids. CDR3 loop: CASALAGPSSYNEQFF. The CDR3 DNA is TGTGCCAGCGCACTAGCGGGACCGAGCTCCTACAATGAGCAGTTCTTC.

The genes are TRBV28 and TRBJ1-1; D might be TRBD1 (6 bases). V was trimmed by 6 bases and J by 6 bases, leaving 11 bases between them. CDR3 length: 12 amino acids. Looked up from germline, CDR1 is MDHEN and CDR2 is SYDVKM. The CDR3 DNA reads TGTGCCAGCAGCCAACAGGGATCTGAAGCTTTCTTT. Protein product: CASSQQGSEAFF.

The chain recombines TRBV27 with TRBJ1-5; D is undetermined. The V gene's germline CDR1 is MNHEY and CDR2 SMNVEV (reference sequence). V was pared by 2 bases and J by 5 bases, with 7 bases between. This CDR3 has 13 residues. The CDR3 bases are TGTGCCAGCAGTTTAGGCAGTGATCAGCCCCAGCATTTT. Protein: CASSLGSDQPQHF.

CDR3 coding DNA: TGTGCCAGCAGACGACAGGGGTACACTAATGAAAAACTGTTTTTT. It yields the protein CASRRQGYTNEKLFF. The V call is TRBV28, the J call TRBJ1-4; 8 positions agree with TRBD1. The CDR3 length is 15 residues. J was trimmed by 2 bases and V by 6 bases; bases with no gene match: 5. CDR1 is MDHEN and CDR2 is SYDVKM in the germline V gene. The entire variable domain, with the rest obtained from reference TRBV28 and TRBJ1-4, is as follows: DVKVTQSSRYLVKRTGEKVFLECVQDMDHENMFWYRQDPGLGLRLIYFSYDVKMKEKGDIPEGYSVSREKKERFSLILESASTNQTSMYLCASRRQGYTNEKLFFGSGTQLSVL.

J is TRBJ2-2 and V is TRBV2, with 10 nucleotides matching TRBD2. The germline CDR1 and CDR2 sequences are SNHLY and FYNNEI. There are 15 residues in the CDR3. The V segment lost 8 bases and the J segment 3 bases; nucleotides outside the gene matches: 6. The CDR3 spells CASQPSGRDTGELFF. CDR3 nucleotide sequence: TGTGCCAGCCAGCCTAGCGGGAGAGACACCGGGGAGCTGTTTTTT.

The rearrangement joins TRBV6-5 to TRBJ2-2; tentative D call: TRBD2 (5 bases). CDR1 MNHEY and CDR2 SVGAGI come from the germline V gene. V was cut by 2 bases and J by 6 bases, with 16 bases left in between. The CDR3 covers 16 residues. The CDR3 DNA is TGTGCCAGCAGTTACCGGCGGGCTAGCTCTGCCGGGGAGCTGTTTTTT. Translation gives CASSYRRASSAGELFF.

The chain recombines TRBV6-1 with TRBJ2-7, with D possibly TRBD2 on 6 matching bases. The germline V gene has CDR1 MNHNS and CDR2 SASEGT. This CDR3 region has 15 residues. V was cut by 0 bases and J by 6 bases, with 15 bases left in between. The CDR3 is CASSEAGGVRIEQYF. The CDR3 nucleotides read TGTGCCAGCAGTGAAGCCGGCGGGGTCAGGATCGAGCAGTACTTC.

The chain links TRBV11-2 to TRBJ1-1, with D uncertain. The CDR3 runs 13 residues. Germline CDR1 SGHAT, CDR2 FQNNGV. V was clipped by 3 bases and J by 3 bases, with 8 bases between them. Here the CDR3 DNA reads TGTGCCAGCAGCTTTGGCGGGGACACTGAAGCTTTCTTT. Its protein product is CASSFGGDTEAFF.

The chain links TRBV5-1 to TRBJ2-5; TRBD2 agrees at 9 bases. CDR3 length: 15 amino acids. Germline CDR1 reads SGHRS; CDR2 reads YFSETQ. V lost 1 base and J lost 2; bases outside the gene matches: 3. CDR3 sequence (DNA): TGCGCCAGCAGCTTGTCCAGCGGGAGGCAAGAGACCCAGTACTTC. Encoded protein: CASSLSSGRQETQYF.